The clone carrying this T cell receptor (beta chain) appeared a few times. The antigen is unknown. A heparinised blood draw that averaged approximately 120 mL was obtained once from each donor. The source of the sample is a study of beta chain features in type 1 diabetes. The study, taken as a whole, reports: There was a moderate but significant shortening of TCRB CDR3s in all four CD4+ subsets of Type 1 diabetes patients.

Looked up from germline, CDR1 is LNHDA and CDR2 is SQIVND (reference sequence). This CDR3 contains 11 residues. V lost 6 bases and J lost 3, with 6 bases in between. cDNA synthesis used the whole RNA isolate, giving expressed TCRB sequences. The study sequenced naive, central memory and regulatory T cell samples to an average of roughly 3.4 million reads. Repertoires were generated with immunoSEQ multiplex PCR, while TCRdb's copy carries only in-frame clones and drops some. The table records around 250,000 clones, around 24% of them present only once. The source of this sequence is a woman aged 30 to 39 with type 1 diabetes. The specimen was naive CD4+ T cells from blood. The chain employs TRBV19 and TRBJ2-7, with D unclear. DNA for the CDR3: TGTGCCAGTAGGAACTACTACGAGCAGTACTTC. Protein sequence: CASRNYYEQYF.